Following are 15 T cell receptor beta chains from one sample sequenced in a study of blood T cells in healthy people across ages. With a J-beta primer mix and a sample-barcoded 5' primer, a second PCR ran roughly 6 to 11 cycles. Each CDR3 protein gets one entry after TCRdb re-called the 5' RACE reads with MiXCR. The table has roughly 930,000 distinct CDR3 sequences, 40% to 60% seen once. Material for sequencing was blood. The origin of the receptors is a man aged 25 to 40 in good health.

There are a few counts of this clonotype. The chain uses TRBV12-3 or TRBV12-4 and TRBJ2-7; 11 bases align to TRBD1. The junction had 5 bases not matched to a gene; V was cut back by 5 bases and J by 5 bases. The CDR3 runs 14 residues. For the CDR3, the DNA is TGTGCCAGCAGTGTCGGACAGGGGGCAAACGAGCAGTACTTC. Its translation is CASSVGQGANEQYF.

This clonotype was counted many times. The chain carries TRBV12-3 or TRBV12-4 and TRBJ2-1; the D gene is possibly TRBD2 (5 bases). This CDR3 has 13 residues. Trimming took 6 bases from V and 5 from J, leaving 11 bases between them. Written as DNA, the CDR3 is TGTGCCAGCAGCCTTTCCGGGAACAATGAGCAGTTCTTC. Translated, it gives CASSLSGNNEQFF.

Concerning this clonotype: It may be a read error: a sequence one base away is much more abundant. The V and J genes are TRBV27 and TRBJ2-3, with a tentative D call TRBD2 (6 bases). This CDR3 is 13 amino acids long. Germline CDR1 and CDR2: MNHEY and SMNVEV (reference sequence). CDR3 residues: CASSVGLRNTPYF. As DNA, the CDR3 is TGTGCCAGCAGCGTGGGACTTCGGAATACGCCGTATTTT.

The V and J genes are TRBV5-1 and TRBJ2-7; 10 bases are a match to TRBD1. Germline loops: CDR1 SGHRS, CDR2 YFSETQ. The trim removed 1 base at V and 6 bases at J, leaving 7 bases unmatched. The CDR3 extends over 15 amino acids. CDR3 sequence: CASSLRQGANREQYF. In DNA, the CDR3 is TGCGCCAGCAGCTTGAGACAGGGGGCAAATCGCGAGCAGTACTTC.

Note on this clonotype: This clone may be a read error of a much larger clone one base away. The chain recombines TRBV28 with TRBJ2-7, with D perhaps TRBD1 or TRBD2 (6 bases each). The DNA end is more similar to TRBJ2-5, so the J call may be wrong. Germline V lookup: CDR1 MDHEN, CDR2 SYDVKM. The CDR3 length is 13 residues. The CDR3: CATQAGGQETQYF. The DNA for the CDR3 is TGTGCCACCCAGGCCGGGGGCCAGGAGACCCAGTACTTC.

The chain couples TRBV20-1 to TRBJ2-5; 12 bases agree with TRBD2. V trimming: 6 bases; J trimming: 5 bases; junction bases outside the gene matches: 13. Germline CDR1 DFQATT, CDR2 SNEGSKA (reference sequence). The CDR3 extends over 16 amino acids. The CDR3 sequence: CSANLRTSGVSETQYF. CDR3 bases: TGCAGTGCCAACCTTCGGACTAGCGGGGTTAGCGAGACCCAGTACTTC.

The table lists this clonotype with many counts. The V and J genes are TRBV7-2 and TRBJ2-5, with no clear D. Looked up from germline, CDR1 is SGHTA and CDR2 is FQGNSA. The CDR3 consists of 13 residues. With 5 bases removed from V and 0 bases from J, the gap between germline ends came to 7 bases. Here the CDR3 reads CASSQTYQETQYF. The CDR3 nucleotides read TGTGCCAGCAGCCAAACCTACCAAGAGACCCAGTACTTC.

This clonotype was seen a handful of times. This rearrangement joins TRBV7-2 to TRBJ2-5; D may be TRBD2 (6 bases). Near its end, the DNA agrees better with TRBJ2-7, so the J call may be wrong. From germline, CDR1 is SGHTA and CDR2 FQGNSA. The CDR3 sequence is 16 residues long. The CDR3 sequence is CASSLNARGVIYEQYF. CDR3 DNA: TGTGCCAGCAGCTTAAACGCGCGGGGCGTTATCTACGAGCAGTACTTC.

The chain links TRBV11-3 to TRBJ2-3; possibly TRBD2 for D (5 bases). Germline CDR1 reads SGHNT; CDR2 reads YENEEA. The CDR3 length is 14 residues. Trimming pared 8 bases from V and 0 bases from J, leaving 12 bases between. The CDR3 nucleotides are TGTGCCAGCGGCAACGGGATGAGCACAGATACGCAGTATTTT. Translation: CASGNGMSTDTQYF.

The chain recombines TRBV12-3 or TRBV12-4 with TRBJ1-1; the D gene is possibly TRBD1 (5 bases). The CDR3 has 15 amino acids. Trimming left V 3 bases short and J 5 bases short, with 16 bases between. CDR3 amino acids: CASSFGGTGGTEAFF. CDR3 DNA: TGTGCCAGCAGTTTTGGGGGTACCGGGGGGACTGAAGCTTTCTTT.

About this clonotype: One end of the junction is discordant with germline, which a read error may explain. The CDR3 DNA reads as TGCGCCAGCAGCTTGGAAGGCGGGGGAGGGGTCAATAAGCAGTTCTTC. This gives the protein CASSLEGGGGVNKQFF. The V gene is TRBV5-1, the J gene TRBJ2-1; 7 nucleotides match TRBD2. The germline V gene encodes CDR1 SGHRS and CDR2 YFSETQ. This CDR3 comprises 16 residues.

The V gene is TRBV28, the J gene TRBJ1-5; D perhaps matches TRBD1 (6 bases). From germline, CDR1 is MDHEN and CDR2 SYDVKM. Trimming cost V 8 bases and J 0 bases, with 17 bases left between them. The CDR3 is 16 residues long. As DNA, the CDR3 is TGTGCCAGCCTACTCGGGACACTGAGTAGCAATCAGCCCCAGCATTTT. Residues: CASLLGTLSSNQPQHF.

J is TRBJ2-4 and V is TRBV5-1; D is uncertain. The assigned J gene may be wrong: the sequence end matches TRBJ2-7 better. Germline loops: CDR1 SGHRS, CDR2 YFSETQ. The CDR3 spans 14 residues. The CDR3 loop reads CASSLPTATYEQYF. The CDR3 DNA sequence: TGCGCCAGCAGCTTGCCGACGGCCACCTACGAGCAGTACTTC.

The chain couples TRBV7-9 to TRBJ2-2; the match to TRBD1 covers 9 bases. The length of the CDR3 is 14 residues. The J segment lost 5 bases and the V segment lost 5 bases, leaving 3 bases of the junction unmatched. CDR1 is SEHNR and CDR2 is FQNEAQ in the germline V gene (reference sequence). CDR3 residues: CASSKQGATGELFF. The CDR3 DNA reads as TGTGCCAGCAGCAAACAGGGGGCAACCGGGGAGCTGTTTTTT.

The sample holds a few counts of this clonotype. The chain employs TRBV20-1 and TRBJ1-1; 10 bases match TRBD1. The CDR3 has 14 residues. Germline V CDR1 and CDR2: DFQATT, SNEGSKA (reference sequence). V shed 3 bases, J shed 5 bases, and the junction held 6 bases outside the gene matches. The CDR3 DNA reads as TGCAGTGCTAGCCCGACAGGGGGCAAAACTGAAGCTTTCTTT. It translates to CSASPTGGKTEAFF.